The clone carrying this T cell receptor (beta chain) was seen only a few times. What it binds is unknown. These data belong to a study of T cells after yellow fever vaccination. Study-wide findings and caveats: Most clones from primary vaccination were detected again post-booster (roughly 96% CD4, roughly 91% CD8). The secondary response was weaker, and its peak arrived faster, on day 5 versus 15.

V gave up 0 bases and J gave up 0 bases, with 6 bases separating them. There are 16 residues in the CDR3. In germline, CDR1 is LGHNA, CDR2 YNFKEQ. TCRdb fed the 5' RACE reads into MiXCR, producing one record per CDR3 protein. The sample carries approximately 330,000 distinct CDR3 sequences, approximately 4% recorded once. Sequenced material: PBMCs, taken 5 days after the yellow fever booster vaccination. This TCR was recovered from a man younger than 30 who received the YFV17D yellow fever vaccine. This chain connects TRBV4-2 to TRBJ1-6; D is uncertain. CDR3 in amino acids: CASSQEASSYNSPLHF. The CDR3 DNA reads TGTGCCAGCAGCCAAGAGGCCAGCTCCTATAATTCACCCCTCCACTTT.